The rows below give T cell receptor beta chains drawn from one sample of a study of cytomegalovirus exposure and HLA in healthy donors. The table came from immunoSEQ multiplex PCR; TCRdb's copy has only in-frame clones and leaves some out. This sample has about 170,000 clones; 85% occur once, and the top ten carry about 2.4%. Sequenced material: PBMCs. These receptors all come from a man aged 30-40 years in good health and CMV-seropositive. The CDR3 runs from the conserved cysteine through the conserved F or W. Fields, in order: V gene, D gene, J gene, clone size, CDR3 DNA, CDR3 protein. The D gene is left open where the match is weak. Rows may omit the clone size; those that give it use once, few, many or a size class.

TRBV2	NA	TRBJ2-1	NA	TGTGCCAGCATCCCGGGTTGGGACAATGAGCAGTTCTTC	CASIPGWDNEQFF
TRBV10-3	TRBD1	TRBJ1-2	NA	TGTGCCATGGACAGGGGCATTAACTATGGCTACACCTTC	CAMDRGINYGYTF
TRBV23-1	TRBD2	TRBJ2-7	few	TGCGCCAGCAGTCAATCGGGACTAGCGGACTCCTACGAGCAGTACTTC	CASSQSGLADSYEQYF
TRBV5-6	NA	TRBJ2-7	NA	TGTGCCAGCAGCTTCCGGGACTACGAGCAGTACTTC	CASSFRDYEQYF
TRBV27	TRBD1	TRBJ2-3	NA	TGTGCCAGCAGTACTCCGGGACAGATCACAGATACGCAGTATTTT	CASSTPGQITDTQYF
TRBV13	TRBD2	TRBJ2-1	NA	TGTGCCAGCAGCTTAGTAGCGGGGTCCCCCAATGAGCAGTTCTTC	CASSLVAGSPNEQFF
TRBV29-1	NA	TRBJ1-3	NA	TGCAGCGCCGGAGAAAACACCATATATTTT	CSAGENTIYF
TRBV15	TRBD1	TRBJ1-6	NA	TGTGCCACCAGCATGTCTCGGGACAGGGGTTCACCCCTCCACTTT	CATSMSRDRGSPLHF
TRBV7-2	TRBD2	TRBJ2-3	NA	TGTGCCAGCAGCGGAACGGGACTAGCGGTTTCTAGCACAGATACGCAGTATTTT	CASSGTGLAVSSTDTQYF
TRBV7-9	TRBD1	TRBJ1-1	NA	TGTGCCAGCAGTACCCAGGGGGCTGGCACTGAAGCTTTCTTT	CASSTQGAGTEAFF
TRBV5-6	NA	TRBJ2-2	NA	TGTGCCAGCAGCTTCGGGATACTAGCGAACACCGGGGAGCTGTTTTTT	CASSFGILANTGELFF
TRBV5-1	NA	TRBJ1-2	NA	TGCGCCAGCAGCTTGGTTACCGCCCCGTCAGATGGCTACACCTTC	CASSLVTAPSDGYTF
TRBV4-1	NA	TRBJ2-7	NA	TGCGCCAGCAGCCACCGCCGACGGGTGGGGACAATCGACTACGAGCAGTACTTC	CASSHRRRVGTIDYEQYF
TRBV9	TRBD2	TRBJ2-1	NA	TGTGCCAGCAGCACCCGGACTAGCGGGGGGGCCTACAATGAGCAGTTCTTC	CASSTRTSGGAYNEQFF
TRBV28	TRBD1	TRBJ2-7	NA	TGTGCCAGCAGACCGGGACAGAGCTACGAGCAGTACTTC	CASRPGQSYEQYF
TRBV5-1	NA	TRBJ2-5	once	TGCGCCAGCAGCGCGGGACAGCCTCAAGAGACCCAGTACTTC	CASSAGQPQETQYF
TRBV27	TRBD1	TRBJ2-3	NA	TGTGCCAGCAGTCCCGGGACAGGCCACACAGATACGCAGTATTTT	CASSPGTGHTDTQYF
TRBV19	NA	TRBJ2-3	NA	TGTGCCAGTAGTATAGGCGGACAGAGCACAGATACGCAGTATTTT	CASSIGGQSTDTQYF
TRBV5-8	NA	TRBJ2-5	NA	TGTGCCAGCAGCTTGGCCGGCGGGATAGAGACCCAGTACTTC	CASSLAGGIETQYF
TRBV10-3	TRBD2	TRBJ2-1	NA	TGTGCCATCAGGGGACTAGCGGGAGGGCCCTACAATGAGCAGTTCTTC	CAIRGLAGGPYNEQFF
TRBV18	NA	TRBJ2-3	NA	TGTGCCAGCTCCCGGACAGCCAACACAGATACGCAGTATTTT	CASSRTANTDTQYF
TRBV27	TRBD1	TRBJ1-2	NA	TGTGCCAGCAGTTCGACAGGGAACGGCGGCTACACCTTC	CASSSTGNGGYTF
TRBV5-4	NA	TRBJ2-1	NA	TGTGCCAGCAGCTTATGGGGGGACTCCCCTAAATGGGAGCAGTTCTTC	CASSLWGDSPKWEQFF
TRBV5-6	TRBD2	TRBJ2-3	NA	TGTGCCAGCAGCGGGACTAGCGGACAAGATACGCAGTATTTT	CASSGTSGQDTQYF
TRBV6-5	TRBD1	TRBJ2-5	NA	TGTGCCAGCAGTTTCTTAGGACAGGGAAGAGAGGAGACCCAGTACTTC	CASSFLGQGREETQYF
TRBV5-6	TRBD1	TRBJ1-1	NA	TGTGCCAGCAGCGAGGAGGACAGGGAAGCTTTCTTT	CASSEEDREAFF
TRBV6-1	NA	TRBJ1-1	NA	TGTGCCAGCAGTGAATTGTTTCGGTTGTCTGAAGCTTTCTTT	CASSELFRLSEAFF
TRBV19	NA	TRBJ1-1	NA	TGTGCCAGTAAGACGAGTTCCGGGGGAGGAGAAGCTTTCTTT	CASKTSSGGGEAFF
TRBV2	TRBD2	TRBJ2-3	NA	TGTGCCAGCACCCTCCTAGGACTAGCGGGCCGCGAGGATACGCAGTATTTT	CASTLLGLAGREDTQYF
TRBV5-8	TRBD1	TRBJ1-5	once	TGTGCCAGCAGCTTAACAGGGCAGGGGGAGCCCCAGCATTTT	CASSLTGQGEPQHF
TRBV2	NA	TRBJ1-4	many	TGTGCCAGCAGTGCCGGGGTGAGGGAAAAACTGTTTTTT	CASSAGVREKLFF
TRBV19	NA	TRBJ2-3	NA	TGTGCCAGTAGTATAGGCTGGGGTGGACTCACAGATACGCAGTATTTT	CASSIGWGGLTDTQYF
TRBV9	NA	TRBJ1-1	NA	TGTGCCAGCAGCGTAGCATTCGAGGACTCGAACACTGAAGCTTTCTTT	CASSVAFEDSNTEAFF
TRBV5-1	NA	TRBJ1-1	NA	TGCGCCAGCAGCAGGGCCCCTCAGGGGAACACTGAAGCTTTCTTT	CASSRAPQGNTEAFF
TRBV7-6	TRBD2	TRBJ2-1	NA	TGTGCCAGCAGCTCTCTAGCGGGAGAGCAGAATGAGCAGTTCTTC	CASSSLAGEQNEQFF
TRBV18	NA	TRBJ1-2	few	TGTGCCAGCTCACCACGAGGCTCGATAAGCGGTGGCTACACCTTC	CASSPRGSISGGYTF
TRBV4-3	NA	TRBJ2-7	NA	TGCGCCAGCAGCCAAGATCGCGGTAGCGACCAATACGAGCAGTACTTC	CASSQDRGSDQYEQYF
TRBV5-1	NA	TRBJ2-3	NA	TGCGCCAGCAGTCCGAGCGGTAACACAGATACGCAGTATTTT	CASSPSGNTDTQYF
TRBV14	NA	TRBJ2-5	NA	TGTGCCAGCAGCAACCCTCGGACAGCCCAGCGGGAGACCCAGTACTTC	CASSNPRTAQRETQYF
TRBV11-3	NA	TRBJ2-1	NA	TGTGCCAGCAGCTTAGATCGGAGCGCGGGGGCGTTCTTC	CASSLDRSAGAFF
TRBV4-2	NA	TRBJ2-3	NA	TGTGCCAGCAGCCAAGCTCTTATGAGGGCAGATACGCAGTATTTT	CASSQALMRADTQYF
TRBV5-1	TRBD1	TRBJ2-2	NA	TGCGCCAGCAAGAAACAGGGGGCTAACACCGGGGAGCTGTTTTTT	CASKKQGANTGELFF
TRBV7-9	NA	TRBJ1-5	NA	TGTTCCAGCAGCACACAGGGCGGAGGCGGGCCCCAGCATTTT	CSSSTQGGGGPQHF
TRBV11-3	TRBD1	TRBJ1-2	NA	TGTGCCAGCAGCTTAGATGGACAGGGAATTGCAGATGGCTACACCTTC	CASSLDGQGIADGYTF
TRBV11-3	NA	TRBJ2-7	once	TGTGCCAGCACCTGGGAACAGGGAAGATACGAGCAGTACTTC	CASTWEQGRYEQYF
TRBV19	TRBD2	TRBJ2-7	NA	TGTGCCAGTAGTCCCGGGACTAGTCACGAGCAGTACTTC	CASSPGTSHEQYF
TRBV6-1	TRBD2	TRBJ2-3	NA	TGTGCCACCGGGACTAGCGGGAAATCAGATACGCAGTATTTT	CATGTSGKSDTQYF
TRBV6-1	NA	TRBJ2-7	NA	TGTGCCAGCAGTGAGGGCATTTCCTACGAGCAGTACTTC	CASSEGISYEQYF